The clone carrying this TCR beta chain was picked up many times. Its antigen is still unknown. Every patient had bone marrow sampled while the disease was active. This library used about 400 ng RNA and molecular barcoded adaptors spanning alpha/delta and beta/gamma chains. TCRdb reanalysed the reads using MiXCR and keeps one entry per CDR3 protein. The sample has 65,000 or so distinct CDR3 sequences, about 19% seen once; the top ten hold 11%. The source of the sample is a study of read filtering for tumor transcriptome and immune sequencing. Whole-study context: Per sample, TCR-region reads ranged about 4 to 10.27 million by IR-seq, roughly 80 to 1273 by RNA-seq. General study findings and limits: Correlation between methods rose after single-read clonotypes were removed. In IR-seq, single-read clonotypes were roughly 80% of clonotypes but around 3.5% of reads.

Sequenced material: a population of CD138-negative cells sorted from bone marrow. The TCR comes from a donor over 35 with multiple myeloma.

The CDR3 sequence is CASSLNTGELFF. The CDR3 coding sequence is TGTGCCAGCAGCCTAAACACCGGGGAGCTGTTTTTT. J is TRBJ2-2 and V is TRBV7-6; D unclear. This CDR3 comprises 12 residues. Trimming took 5 bases from V and 2 from J, leaving 3 bases between them. Germline V CDR1 and CDR2: SGHVS, FNYEAQ.